These 5 T cell receptor beta chains were sequenced from one sample in a study of human T cells and chemical hapten exposure. TCRdb reanalysed the RACE reads using MiXCR and keeps one entry per CDR3 protein. The data hold about 110,000 distinct CDR3 sequences, with approximately 11% observed a single time. Time point indicated: patch test 1, 2 weeks after DPC sensitization. Treatment here: therapeutic diphenylcyclopropenone sensitization with weekly scalp DPC. Here the sequenced sample was whole blood, taken in connection with sensitization to the hapten diphenylcyclopropenone (DPC). Receptor source: a woman between 35 and 50 years old with alopecia areata. Some clones in this sample may be carry-over from other donors' samples.

The sample holds a few counts of this clonotype. V usage is TRBV7-2 and J usage is TRBJ2-5; D might be TRBD2 (5 bases). The CDR3 is made up of 15 amino acids. Per the germline V gene, CDR1 is SGHTA and CDR2 is FQGNSA. Trimming took 5 bases from V and 5 from J, leaving 18 bases between them. The CDR3 bases are TGTGCCAGCAGCCCAAGTTGGGGAGTATGGGAGACCCAGTACTTC. Its translation is CASSPSWGVWETQYF. Full variable domain (remainder filled in from reference TRBV7-2 and TRBJ2-5): GAGVSQSPSNKVTEKGKDVELRCDPISGHTALYWYRQSLGQGLEFLIYFQGNSAPDKSGLPSDRFSAERTGGSVSTLTIQRTQQEDSAVYLCASSPSWGVWETQYFGPGTRLLVL.

The rearrangement uses TRBV6-1 and TRBJ2-7; TRBD1 matches 10 bases. Germline-derived CDR1 and CDR2 are MNHNS and SASEGT. J gave up 7 bases and V 0 bases, and 15 bases lay outside the gene matches. CDR3 length: 18 amino acids. In DNA form, the CDR3 reads TGTGCCAGCAGTGAAGCGGCCCAGGGGACAGGGGACATGGGGGAGCAGTACTTC. Protein: CASSEAAQGTGDMGEQYF.

This clonotype was detected ten times or more. J is TRBJ1-6 and V is TRBV18; TRBD1 matches 7 bases. Germline-derived CDR1 and CDR2 are KGHSH and LQKENI. CDR3 length: 16 residues. The J segment lost 9 bases and the V segment lost 3 bases, leaving 11 bases of the junction unmatched. The CDR3 DNA sequence: TGTGCCAGCTCACCGTACCGGGACAGTCCCTCTTCACCCCTCCACTTT. This gives the protein CASSPYRDSPSSPLHF.

This clonotype was counted only a few times. The chain employs TRBV28 and TRBJ2-7; TRBD2 matches at 7 bases. This CDR3 region has 14 residues. The germline CDR1 and CDR2 sequences are MDHEN and SYDVKM. J lost 2 bases, V lost 7 bases, and 8 bases had no gene match. CDR3 residues: CASNQDSGAYEQYF. The DNA for the CDR3 is TGTGCCAGCAACCAAGACAGCGGGGCCTACGAGCAGTACTTC.

Remarks on this clonotype: This clone may be a read error of a much larger clone one base away. This rearrangement joins TRBV29-1 to TRBJ1-5; D is unresolved. Trimming took off 7 bases at V and 7 bases at J, with 17 bases between the two ends. The CDR3 is 13 residues long. Germline V gene sequence: CDR1 SQVTM, CDR2 ANQGSEA. The CDR3 DNA sequence: TGCAGCGCTGCGGTGGGATTGGCCCAGCCCCAGCATTTT. It encodes CSAAVGLAQPQHF.